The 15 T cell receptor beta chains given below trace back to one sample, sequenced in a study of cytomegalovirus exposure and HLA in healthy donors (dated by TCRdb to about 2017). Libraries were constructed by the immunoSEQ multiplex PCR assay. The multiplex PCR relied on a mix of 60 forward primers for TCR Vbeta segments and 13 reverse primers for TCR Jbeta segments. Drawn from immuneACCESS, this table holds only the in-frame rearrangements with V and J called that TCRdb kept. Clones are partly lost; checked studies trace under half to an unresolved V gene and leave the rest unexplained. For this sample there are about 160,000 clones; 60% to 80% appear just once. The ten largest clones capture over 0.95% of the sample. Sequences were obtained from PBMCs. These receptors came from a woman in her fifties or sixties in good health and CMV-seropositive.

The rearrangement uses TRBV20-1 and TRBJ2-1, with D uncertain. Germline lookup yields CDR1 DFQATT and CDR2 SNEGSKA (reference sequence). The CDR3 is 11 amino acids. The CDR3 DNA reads TGCAGCGGAGCTAAGATTGATGAGCAGTTCTTC. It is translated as CSGAKIDEQFF.

DNA for the CDR3: TGTGCCAGCAGTGTGGAGGCTGTGAACACTGAAGCTTTCTTT. It yields the protein CASSVEAVNTEAFF. The chain recombines TRBV2 with TRBJ1-1, with D uncertain. Germline V lookup: CDR1 SNHLY, CDR2 FYNNEI. This CDR3 has 14 residues. V was pared by 4 bases and J by 0 bases, with 9 bases between.

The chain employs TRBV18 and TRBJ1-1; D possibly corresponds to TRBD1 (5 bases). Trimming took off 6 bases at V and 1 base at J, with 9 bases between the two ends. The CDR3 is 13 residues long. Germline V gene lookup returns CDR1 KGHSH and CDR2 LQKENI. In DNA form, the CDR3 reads TGTGCCAGCTCCGGACAAGCGAACACTGAAGCTTTCTTT. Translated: CASSGQANTEAFF.

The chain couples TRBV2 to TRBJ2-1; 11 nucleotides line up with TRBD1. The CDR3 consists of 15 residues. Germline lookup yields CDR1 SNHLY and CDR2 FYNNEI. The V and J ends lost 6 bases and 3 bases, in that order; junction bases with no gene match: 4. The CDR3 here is CASRGDRGFYNEQFF. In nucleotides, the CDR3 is TGTGCCAGCAGGGGGGACAGGGGGTTCTACAATGAGCAGTTCTTC.

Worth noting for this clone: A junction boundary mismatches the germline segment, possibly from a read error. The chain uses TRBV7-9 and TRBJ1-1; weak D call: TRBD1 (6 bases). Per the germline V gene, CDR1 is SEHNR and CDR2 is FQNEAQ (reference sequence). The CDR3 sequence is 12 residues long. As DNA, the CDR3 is TGTTCCAGTGATGACAGGTACACTGAAGCTTTCTTT. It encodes CSSDDRYTEAFF.

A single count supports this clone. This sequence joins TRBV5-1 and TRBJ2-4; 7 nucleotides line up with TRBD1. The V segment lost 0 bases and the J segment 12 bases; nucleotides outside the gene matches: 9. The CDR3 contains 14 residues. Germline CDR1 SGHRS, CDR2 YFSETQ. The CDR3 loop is CASSLGQGVSAQYF. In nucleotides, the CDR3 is TGCGCCAGCAGCTTGGGCCAGGGGGTTAGCGCTCAGTACTTC.

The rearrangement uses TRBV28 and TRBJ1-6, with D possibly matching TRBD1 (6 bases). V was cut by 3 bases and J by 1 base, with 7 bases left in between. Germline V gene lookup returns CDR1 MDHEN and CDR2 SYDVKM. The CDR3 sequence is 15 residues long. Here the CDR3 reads CASSLRGSYNSPLHF. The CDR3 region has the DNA TGTGCCAGCAGTTTGAGGGGGTCCTATAATTCACCCCTCCACTTT.

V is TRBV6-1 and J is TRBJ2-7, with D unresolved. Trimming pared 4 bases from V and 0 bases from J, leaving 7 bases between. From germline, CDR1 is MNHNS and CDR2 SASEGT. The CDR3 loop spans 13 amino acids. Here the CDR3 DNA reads TGTGCCAGCAGTGCCATCCCCTCCTACGAGCAGTACTTC. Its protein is CASSAIPSYEQYF.

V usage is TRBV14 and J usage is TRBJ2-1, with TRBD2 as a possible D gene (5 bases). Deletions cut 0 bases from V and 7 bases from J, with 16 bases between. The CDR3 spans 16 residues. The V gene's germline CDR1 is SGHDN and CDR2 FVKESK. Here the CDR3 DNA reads TGTGCCAGCAGCCAAGATTTAACTTTATCGGGGAATGAGCAGTTCTTC. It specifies CASSQDLTLSGNEQFF.

DNA of the CDR3: TGTGCCAGCAGCGAACTAGCGGGGGGATTAGATACGCAGTATTTT. Protein: CASSELAGGLDTQYF. This chain uses TRBV9 with TRBJ2-3, with 12 positions matching TRBD2. V shed 3 bases, J shed 5 bases, and the junction held 4 bases outside the gene matches. The CDR3 extends over 15 amino acids. Germline CDR1 SGDLS, CDR2 YYNGEE.

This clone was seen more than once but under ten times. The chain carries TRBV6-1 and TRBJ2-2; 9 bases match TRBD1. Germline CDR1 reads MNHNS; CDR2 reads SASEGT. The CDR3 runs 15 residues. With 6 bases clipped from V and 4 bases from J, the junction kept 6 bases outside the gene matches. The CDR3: CASRKGQGSTGELFF. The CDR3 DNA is TGTGCCAGCAGAAAGGGACAGGGATCCACCGGGGAGCTGTTTTTT.

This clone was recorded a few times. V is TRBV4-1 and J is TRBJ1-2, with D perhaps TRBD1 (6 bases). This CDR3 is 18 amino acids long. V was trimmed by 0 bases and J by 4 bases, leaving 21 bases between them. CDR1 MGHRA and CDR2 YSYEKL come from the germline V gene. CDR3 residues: CASSQDDRTDPFTYGYTF. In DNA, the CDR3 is TGCGCCAGCAGCCAAGATGACCGGACAGACCCCTTTACCTATGGCTACACCTTC.

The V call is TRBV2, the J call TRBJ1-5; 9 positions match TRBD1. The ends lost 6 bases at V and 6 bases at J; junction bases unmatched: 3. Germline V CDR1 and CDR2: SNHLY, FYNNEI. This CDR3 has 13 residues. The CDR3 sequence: CASRGTGFQPQHF. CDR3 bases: TGTGCCAGCAGGGGGACAGGGTTTCAGCCCCAGCATTTT.

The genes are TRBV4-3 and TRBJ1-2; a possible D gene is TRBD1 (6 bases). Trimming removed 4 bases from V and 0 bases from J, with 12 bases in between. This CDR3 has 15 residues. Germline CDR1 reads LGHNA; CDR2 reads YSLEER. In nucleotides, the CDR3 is TGCGCCAGCAGCCTTTTGGACAGTCCTAACTATGGCTACACCTTC. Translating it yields CASSLLDSPNYGYTF.

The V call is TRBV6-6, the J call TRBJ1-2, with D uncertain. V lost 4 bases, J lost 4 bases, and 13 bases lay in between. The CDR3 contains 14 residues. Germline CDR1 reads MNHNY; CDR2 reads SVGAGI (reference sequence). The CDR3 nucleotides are TGTGCCAGCAGTTCCCAAACACCTAGCTATGGCTACACCTTC. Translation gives CASSSQTPSYGYTF.